A selection of T cell receptor beta chains follows, all from one sample in a study of T cell responses to AZD1222 COVID-19 vaccine. TCRdb's copy holds only in-frame clones and misses some; the assay was immunoSEQ multiplex PCR. The profile shows fewer than 200,000 clones, 80% to 95% of them singletons. Specimen: peripheral blood, collected on day 0 of AZD1222 vaccination. These receptors all come from an adult in good health. CDR3s include the opening cysteine and the closing phenylalanine or tryptophan. The order of the fields is V gene, CDR3 length, clone size, D gene, J gene, CDR3 protein, CDR3 DNA. A D gene is named only where the DNA matches it firmly. Size tells how often a clone was seen (once, few, many) or the class of an expanded clone, and some rows leave it out.

v_gene: TRBV6-5
len: 15
abundance: few
d_gene: TRBD1
j_gene: TRBJ2-2
CDR3aa: CASSWGQINTGELFF
CDR3nt: TGTGCCAGCAGCTGGGGACAGATAAACACCGGGGAGCTGTTTTTT

v_gene: TRBV11-2
len: 12
abundance: .
d_gene: .
j_gene: TRBJ2-1
CDR3aa: CASSTLDNEQFF
CDR3nt: TGTGCCAGCAGCACCCTTGACAATGAGCAGTTCTTC

v_gene: TRBV18
len: 14
abundance: .
d_gene: .
j_gene: TRBJ2-1
CDR3aa: CASSPRGGLNEQFF
CDR3nt: TGTGCCAGCTCACCGAGGGGGGGGTTGAATGAGCAGTTCTTC

v_gene: TRBV11-2
len: 15
abundance: .
d_gene: .
j_gene: TRBJ2-7
CDR3aa: CASSLRHSVSYEQYF
CDR3nt: TGTGCCAGCAGCTTAAGGCACTCTGTTTCCTACGAGCAGTACTTC

v_gene: TRBV7-9
len: 16
abundance: .
d_gene: .
j_gene: TRBJ1-1
CDR3aa: CASSPQGAGMNTEAFF
CDR3nt: TGTGCCAGCAGCCCACAAGGGGCAGGGATGAACACTGAAGCTTTCTTT

v_gene: TRBV27
len: 14
abundance: .
d_gene: TRBD1
j_gene: TRBJ2-7
CDR3aa: CASSLRDRRREQYF
CDR3nt: TGTGCCAGCAGTTTAAGGGACAGAAGAAGGGAGCAGTACTTC

v_gene: TRBV19
len: 15
abundance: .
d_gene: TRBD1
j_gene: TRBJ1-2
CDR3aa: CASSNPPDRAYGYTF
CDR3nt: TGTGCCAGTAGTAATCCCCCCGACAGGGCCTATGGCTACACCTTC

v_gene: TRBV5-1
len: 15
abundance: .
d_gene: TRBD1
j_gene: TRBJ1-4
CDR3aa: CASSRQGTGNEKLFF
CDR3nt: TGCGCCAGCAGCCGCCAGGGGACAGGGAATGAAAAACTGTTTTTT

v_gene: TRBV10-3
len: 17
abundance: .
d_gene: TRBD2
j_gene: TRBJ2-2
CDR3aa: CAITDWTSGRNTGELFF
CDR3nt: TGTGCCATCACCGACTGGACTAGCGGGAGGAACACCGGGGAGCTGTTTTTT

v_gene: TRBV4-2
len: 15
abundance: once
d_gene: .
j_gene: TRBJ2-4
CDR3aa: CASSLNGNPKNIQYF
CDR3nt: TGTGCCAGCAGCCTCAACGGGAACCCGAAAAACATTCAGTACTTC

v_gene: TRBV5-1
len: 15
abundance: .
d_gene: .
j_gene: TRBJ2-5
CDR3aa: CASSVNGILAETQYF
CDR3nt: TGCGCCAGCAGCGTCAACGGGATTTTGGCAGAGACCCAGTACTTC

v_gene: TRBV14
len: 20
abundance: .
d_gene: .
j_gene: TRBJ1-3
CDR3aa: CASSSRRGATGKSSGNTIYF
CDR3nt: TGTGCCAGCAGTTCAAGACGAGGCGCTACAGGTAAGTCCTCTGGAAACACCATATATTTT

v_gene: TRBV2
len: 13
abundance: .
d_gene: .
j_gene: TRBJ2-2
CDR3aa: CASKGTNTGELFF
CDR3nt: TGTGCCAGCAAAGGCACCAACACCGGGGAGCTGTTTTTT

v_gene: TRBV4-1
len: 17
abundance: once
d_gene: .
j_gene: TRBJ2-4
CDR3aa: CASSQDPNRSTKNIQYF
CDR3nt: TGCGCCAGCAGCCAAGATCCCAATCGGAGTACCAAAAACATTCAGTACTTC

v_gene: TRBV7-9
len: 15
abundance: .
d_gene: TRBD1
j_gene: TRBJ2-7
CDR3aa: CASSLDRGLAYEQYF
CDR3nt: TGTGCCAGCAGCTTGGACAGGGGATTGGCCTACGAGCAGTACTTC

v_gene: TRBV7-3
len: 15
abundance: .
d_gene: .
j_gene: TRBJ1-1
CDR3aa: CASSLTRVANTEAFF
CDR3nt: TGTGCCAGCAGTTTAACCAGGGTGGCGAACACTGAAGCTTTCTTT

v_gene: TRBV5-1
len: 14
abundance: .
d_gene: .
j_gene: TRBJ2-3
CDR3aa: CASSPGPLEDTQYF
CDR3nt: TGCGCCAGCAGCCCGGGACCATTAGAGGATACGCAGTATTTT

v_gene: TRBV6-5
len: 13
abundance: .
d_gene: .
j_gene: TRBJ1-6
CDR3aa: CASRRTENSPLHF
CDR3nt: TGTGCCAGCAGGAGGACAGAGAATTCACCCCTCCACTTT

v_gene: TRBV11-2
len: 15
abundance: .
d_gene: TRBD2
j_gene: TRBJ2-3
CDR3aa: CASRKTSGGTDTQYF
CDR3nt: TGTGCCAGCAGAAAAACTAGCGGGGGAACAGATACGCAGTATTTT

v_gene: TRBV3-1/TRBV3-2
len: 13
abundance: .
d_gene: .
j_gene: TRBJ1-6
CDR3aa: CASSQGADSPLHF
CDR3nt: TGTGCCAGCAGCCAAGGGGCGGATTCACCCCTCCACTTT

v_gene: TRBV30
len: 15
abundance: .
d_gene: TRBD2
j_gene: TRBJ2-3
CDR3aa: CAWSPVAGGTDTQYF
CDR3nt: TGTGCCTGGAGCCCCGTAGCGGGGGGAACAGATACGCAGTATTTT

v_gene: TRBV5-1
len: 15
abundance: .
d_gene: .
j_gene: TRBJ2-7
CDR3aa: CASSPPNRDIYEQYF
CDR3nt: TGCGCCAGCAGCCCTCCAAACAGGGATATCTACGAGCAGTACTTC

v_gene: TRBV13
len: 16
abundance: .
d_gene: TRBD1
j_gene: TRBJ1-2
CDR3aa: CASSSGLRQGVYGYTF
CDR3nt: TGTGCCAGCAGCTCCGGCCTACGACAGGGGGTATATGGCTACACCTTC

v_gene: TRBV7-9
len: 13
abundance: .
d_gene: .
j_gene: TRBJ1-1
CDR3aa: CASRLTVNTEAFF
CDR3nt: TGTGCCAGCAGGTTGACAGTGAACACTGAAGCTTTCTTT

v_gene: TRBV6-1
len: 14
abundance: .
d_gene: .
j_gene: TRBJ1-5
CDR3aa: CASSEGAGGQPQHF
CDR3nt: TGTGCCAGCAGTGAAGGGGCCGGGGGTCAGCCCCAGCATTTT

v_gene: TRBV28
len: 11
abundance: .
d_gene: .
j_gene: TRBJ1-5
CDR3aa: CASSFNQPQHF
CDR3nt: TGTGCCAGCAGTTTTAATCAGCCCCAGCATTTT

v_gene: TRBV4-1
len: 15
abundance: .
d_gene: .
j_gene: TRBJ1-5
CDR3aa: CASSRGAGSNQPQHF
CDR3nt: TGCGCCAGCAGCCGGGGGGCTGGGAGCAATCAGCCCCAGCATTTT

v_gene: TRBV19
len: 17
abundance: .
d_gene: .
j_gene: TRBJ2-4
CDR3aa: CASSIEGRGRAKNIQYF
CDR3nt: TGTGCCAGTAGTATAGAGGGCAGGGGCAGGGCCAAAAACATTCAGTACTTC

v_gene: TRBV5-1
len: 15
abundance: .
d_gene: .
j_gene: TRBJ2-1
CDR3aa: CASNPGAWGYNEQFF
CDR3nt: TGCGCCAGCAACCCGGGAGCCTGGGGCTACAATGAGCAGTTCTTC

v_gene: TRBV19
len: 16
abundance: .
d_gene: TRBD1
j_gene: TRBJ1-2
CDR3aa: CASSTGSTGGHYGYTF
CDR3nt: TGTGCCAGTAGTACCGGCTCAACAGGGGGCCACTATGGCTACACCTTC

v_gene: TRBV10-1
len: 14
abundance: .
d_gene: TRBD1
j_gene: TRBJ2-1
CDR3aa: CASSRGQGYNEQFF
CDR3nt: TGCGCCAGCAGCCGGGGACAGGGTTACAATGAGCAGTTCTTC

v_gene: TRBV11-2
len: 14
abundance: .
d_gene: .
j_gene: TRBJ1-5
CDR3aa: CASSLLGSNQPQHF
CDR3nt: TGTGCCAGCAGCTTATTGGGTAGCAATCAGCCCCAGCATTTT

v_gene: TRBV4-2
len: 16
abundance: .
d_gene: .
j_gene: TRBJ1-4
CDR3aa: CASSQARLATNEKLFF
CDR3nt: TGTGCCAGCAGCCAAGCCAGGCTTGCAACTAATGAAAAACTGTTTTTT

v_gene: TRBV7-2
len: 17
abundance: .
d_gene: TRBD1
j_gene: TRBJ1-2
CDR3aa: CASTPGTGGSIGYGYTF
CDR3nt: TGTGCCAGCACCCCAGGGACAGGGGGCTCTATTGGCTATGGCTACACCTTC

v_gene: TRBV18
len: 15
abundance: .
d_gene: .
j_gene: TRBJ2-2
CDR3aa: CASSPLASDTGELFF
CDR3nt: TGTGCCAGCTCACCACTGGCCAGCGACACCGGGGAGCTGTTTTTT

v_gene: TRBV4-2
len: 18
abundance: .
d_gene: .
j_gene: TRBJ1-4
CDR3aa: CASSQEPLVGRTNEKLFF
CDR3nt: TGTGCCAGCAGCCAAGAGCCCTTGGTCGGGAGGACTAATGAAAAACTGTTTTTT

v_gene: TRBV6-4
len: 19
abundance: .
d_gene: .
j_gene: TRBJ2-2
CDR3aa: CASSDCLVWRPANTGELFF
CDR3nt: TGTGCCAGCAGTGATTGTCTAGTTTGGAGGCCCGCGAACACCGGGGAGCTGTTTTTT

v_gene: TRBV19
len: 14
abundance: .
d_gene: TRBD1
j_gene: TRBJ2-5
CDR3aa: CASSDRGRTETQYF
CDR3nt: TGTGCCAGTTCAGACAGGGGGAGAACGGAGACCCAGTACTTC

v_gene: TRBV24-1
len: 17
abundance: .
d_gene: TRBD2
j_gene: TRBJ2-2
CDR3aa: CATSDSRTSGRAGELFF
CDR3nt: TGTGCCACCAGTGATTCTCGGACTAGCGGGAGGGCCGGGGAGCTGTTTTTT

v_gene: TRBV6-5
len: 15
abundance: .
d_gene: TRBD1
j_gene: TRBJ2-2
CDR3aa: CASSRDRGNTGELFF
CDR3nt: TGTGCCAGCAGTAGGGACAGGGGGAACACCGGGGAGCTGTTTTTT

v_gene: TRBV9
len: 15
abundance: .
d_gene: .
j_gene: TRBJ2-2
CDR3aa: CASSARGPNTGELFF
CDR3nt: TGTGCCAGCAGCGCCCGCGGGCCTAACACCGGGGAGCTGTTTTTT

v_gene: TRBV3-1/TRBV3-2
len: 14
abundance: once
d_gene: TRBD1
j_gene: TRBJ2-2
CDR3aa: CASSRQGQGGELFF
CDR3nt: TGTGCCAGCAGCCGACAGGGGCAGGGCGGGGAGCTGTTTTTT

v_gene: TRBV19
len: 17
abundance: .
d_gene: TRBD1
j_gene: TRBJ1-6
CDR3aa: CASSPRTGTGGGTPLHF
CDR3nt: TGTGCCAGTAGTCCTCGTACCGGGACAGGGGGAGGTACGCCCCTCCACTTT

v_gene: TRBV5-4
len: 15
abundance: few
d_gene: TRBD2
j_gene: TRBJ2-3
CDR3aa: CASSFGGGSTDTQYF
CDR3nt: TGTGCCAGCAGCTTTGGCGGGGGGAGCACAGATACGCAGTATTTT

v_gene: TRBV19
len: 15
abundance: .
d_gene: TRBD1
j_gene: TRBJ1-4
CDR3aa: CASSSPQGEYEKLFF
CDR3nt: TGTGCCAGTAGTAGTCCACAGGGGGAATATGAAAAACTGTTTTTT

v_gene: TRBV4-3
len: 16
abundance: .
d_gene: TRBD2
j_gene: TRBJ2-3
CDR3aa: CASSQTSGGSTDTQYF
CDR3nt: TGCGCCAGCAGCCAGACTAGCGGGGGGTCCACAGATACGCAGTATTTT

v_gene: TRBV7-9
len: 13
abundance: .
d_gene: .
j_gene: TRBJ1-2
CDR3aa: CASRYDASYGYTF
CDR3nt: TGTGCCAGCAGATATGACGCCTCCTATGGCTACACCTTC

v_gene: TRBV10-3
len: 12
abundance: .
d_gene: .
j_gene: TRBJ2-3
CDR3aa: CAISEMKDTQYF
CDR3nt: TGTGCCATCAGTGAAATGAAAGATACGCAGTATTTT